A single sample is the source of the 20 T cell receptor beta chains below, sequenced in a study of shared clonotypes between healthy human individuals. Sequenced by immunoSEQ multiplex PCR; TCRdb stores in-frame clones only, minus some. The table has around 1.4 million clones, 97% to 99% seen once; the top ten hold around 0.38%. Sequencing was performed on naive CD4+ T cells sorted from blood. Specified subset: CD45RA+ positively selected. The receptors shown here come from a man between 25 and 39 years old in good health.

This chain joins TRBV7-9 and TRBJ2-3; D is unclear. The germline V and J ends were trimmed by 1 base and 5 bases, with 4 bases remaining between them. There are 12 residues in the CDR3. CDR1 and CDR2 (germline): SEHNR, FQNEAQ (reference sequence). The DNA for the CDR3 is TGTGCCAGCAGCTTAGAAGGAGATACGCAGTATTTT. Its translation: CASSLEGDTQYF.

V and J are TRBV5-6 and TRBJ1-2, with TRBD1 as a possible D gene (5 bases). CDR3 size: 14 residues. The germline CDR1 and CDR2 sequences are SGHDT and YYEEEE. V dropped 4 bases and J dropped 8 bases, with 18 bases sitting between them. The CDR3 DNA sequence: TGTGCCAGCAGCCTATGGCTTGGGGCACGAGGCTACACCTTC. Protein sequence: CASSLWLGARGYTF.

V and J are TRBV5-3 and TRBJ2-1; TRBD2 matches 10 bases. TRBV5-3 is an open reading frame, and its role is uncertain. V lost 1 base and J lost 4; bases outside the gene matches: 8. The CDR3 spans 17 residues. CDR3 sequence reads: CARSLNASGRGYNEQFF. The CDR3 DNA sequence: TGTGCCAGAAGCTTGAACGCTAGCGGGAGAGGGTACAATGAGCAGTTCTTC.

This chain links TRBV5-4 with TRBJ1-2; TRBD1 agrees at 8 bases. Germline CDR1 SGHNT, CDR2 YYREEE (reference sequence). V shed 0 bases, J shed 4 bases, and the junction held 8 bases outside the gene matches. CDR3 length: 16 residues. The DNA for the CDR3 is TGTGCCAGCAGCTTGGCCCAAACCGGACAGGGCTATGGCTACACCTTC. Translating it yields CASSLAQTGQGYGYTF. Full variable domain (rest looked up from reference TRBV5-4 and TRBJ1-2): ETGVTQSPTHLIKTRGQQVTLRCSSQSGHNTVSWYQQALGQGPQFIFQYYREEENGRGNFPPRFSGLQFPNYSSELNVNALELDDSALYLCASSLAQTGQGYGYTFGSGTRLTVV.

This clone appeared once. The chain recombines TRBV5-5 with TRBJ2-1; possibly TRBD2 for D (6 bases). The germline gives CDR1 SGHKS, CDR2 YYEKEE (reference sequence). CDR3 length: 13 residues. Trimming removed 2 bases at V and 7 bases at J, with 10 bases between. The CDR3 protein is CASSFGGLNEQFF. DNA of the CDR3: TGTGCCAGCAGCTTTGGAGGGTTGAATGAGCAGTTCTTC. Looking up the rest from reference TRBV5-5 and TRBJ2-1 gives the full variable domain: DAGVTQSPTHLIKTRGQQVTLRCSPISGHKSVSWYQQVLGQGPQFIFQYYEKEERGRGNFPDRFSARQFPNYSSELNVNALLLGDSALYLCASSFGGLNEQFFGPGTRLTVL.

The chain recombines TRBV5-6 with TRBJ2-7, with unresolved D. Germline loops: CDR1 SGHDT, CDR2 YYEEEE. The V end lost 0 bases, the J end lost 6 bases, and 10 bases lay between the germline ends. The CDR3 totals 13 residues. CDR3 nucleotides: TGTGCCAGCAGCTTGGAGCCAGCAACCGAGCAGTACTTC. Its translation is CASSLEPATEQYF. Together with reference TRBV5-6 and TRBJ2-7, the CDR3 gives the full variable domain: DAGVTQSPTHLIKTRGQQVTLRCSPKSGHDTVSWYQQALGQGPQFIFQYYEEEERQRGNFPDRFSGHQFPNYSSELNVNALLLGDSALYLCASSLEPATEQYFGPGTRLTVT.

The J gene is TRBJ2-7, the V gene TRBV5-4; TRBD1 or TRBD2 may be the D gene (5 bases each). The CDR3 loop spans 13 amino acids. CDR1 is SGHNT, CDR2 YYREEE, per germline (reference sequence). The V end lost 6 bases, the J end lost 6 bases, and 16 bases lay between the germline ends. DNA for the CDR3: TGTGCCAGCAACATTCTCGGGGCAGGCGAGCAGTACTTC. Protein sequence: CASNILGAGEQYF.

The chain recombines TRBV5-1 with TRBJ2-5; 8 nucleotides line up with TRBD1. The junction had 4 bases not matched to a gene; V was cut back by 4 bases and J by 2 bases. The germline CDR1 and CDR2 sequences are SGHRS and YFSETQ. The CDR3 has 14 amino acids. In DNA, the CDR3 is TGCGCCAGCAGCCAGACAGGGGATCAAGAGACCCAGTACTTC. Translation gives CASSQTGDQETQYF.

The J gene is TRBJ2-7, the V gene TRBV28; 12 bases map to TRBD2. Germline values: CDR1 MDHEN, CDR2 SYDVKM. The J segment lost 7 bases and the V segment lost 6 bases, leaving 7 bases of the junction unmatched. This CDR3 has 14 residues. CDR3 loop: CASRRLAGAGEQYF. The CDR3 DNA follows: TGTGCCAGCAGGCGACTAGCGGGAGCAGGGGAGCAGTACTTC.

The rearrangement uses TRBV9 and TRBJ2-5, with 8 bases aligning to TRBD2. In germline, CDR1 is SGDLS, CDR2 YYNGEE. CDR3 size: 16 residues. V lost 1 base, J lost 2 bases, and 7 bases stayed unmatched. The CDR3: CASSVTGAGAQETQYF. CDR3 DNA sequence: TGTGCCAGCAGCGTAACCGGAGCGGGAGCGCAAGAGACCCAGTACTTC.

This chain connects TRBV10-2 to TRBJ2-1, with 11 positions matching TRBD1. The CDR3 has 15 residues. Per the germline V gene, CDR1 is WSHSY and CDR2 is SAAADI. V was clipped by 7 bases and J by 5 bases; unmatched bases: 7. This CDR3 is CASKRPGQGDNEQFF. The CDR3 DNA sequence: TGCGCCAGCAAAAGACCGGGACAGGGGGACAATGAGCAGTTCTTC.

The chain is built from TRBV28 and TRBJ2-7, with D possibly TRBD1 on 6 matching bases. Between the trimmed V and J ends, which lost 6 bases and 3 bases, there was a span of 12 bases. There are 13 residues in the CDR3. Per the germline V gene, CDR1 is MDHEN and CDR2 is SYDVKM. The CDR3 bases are TGTGCCAGCAGCCTGACAGGCCTCTACGAGCAGTACTTC. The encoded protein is CASSLTGLYEQYF.

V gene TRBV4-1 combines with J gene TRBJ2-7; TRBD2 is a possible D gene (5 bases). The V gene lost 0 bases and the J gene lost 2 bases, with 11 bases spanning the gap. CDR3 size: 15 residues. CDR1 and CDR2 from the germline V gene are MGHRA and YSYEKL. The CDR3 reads CASSQDQRLPYEQYF. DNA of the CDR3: TGCGCCAGCAGCCAAGATCAGCGGCTTCCCTACGAGCAGTACTTC.

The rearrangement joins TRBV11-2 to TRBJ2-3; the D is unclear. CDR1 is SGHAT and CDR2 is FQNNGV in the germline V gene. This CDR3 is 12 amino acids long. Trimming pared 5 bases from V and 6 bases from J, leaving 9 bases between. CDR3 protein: CASSVNPDTQYF. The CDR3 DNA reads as TGTGCCAGCAGCGTGAACCCTGATACGCAGTATTTT.

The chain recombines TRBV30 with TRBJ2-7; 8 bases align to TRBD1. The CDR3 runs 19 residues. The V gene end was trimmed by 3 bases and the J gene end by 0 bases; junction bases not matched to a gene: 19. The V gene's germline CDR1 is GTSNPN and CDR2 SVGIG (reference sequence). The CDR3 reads CAWRRGTGTTQPSSYEQYF. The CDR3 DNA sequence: TGTGCCTGGAGGAGAGGGACAGGTACAACTCAACCTAGCTCCTACGAGCAGTACTTC.

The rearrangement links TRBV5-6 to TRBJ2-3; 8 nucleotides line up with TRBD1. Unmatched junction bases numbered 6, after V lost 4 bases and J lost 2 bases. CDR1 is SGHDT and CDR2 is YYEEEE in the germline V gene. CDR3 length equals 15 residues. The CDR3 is CASSGTRGLTDTQYF. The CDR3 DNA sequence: TGTGCCAGCAGCGGAACCAGGGGGCTCACAGATACGCAGTATTTT. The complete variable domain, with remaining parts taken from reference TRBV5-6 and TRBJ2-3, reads DAGVTQSPTHLIKTRGQQVTLRCSPKSGHDTVSWYQQALGQGPQFIFQYYEEEERQRGNFPDRFSGHQFPNYSSELNVNALLLGDSALYLCASSGTRGLTDTQYFGPGTRLTVL.

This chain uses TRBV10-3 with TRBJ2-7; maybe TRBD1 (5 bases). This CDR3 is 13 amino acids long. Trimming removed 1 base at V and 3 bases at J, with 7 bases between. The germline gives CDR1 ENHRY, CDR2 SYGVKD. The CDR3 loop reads CAISEYTGYEQYF. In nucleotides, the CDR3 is TGTGCCATCAGTGAGTATACAGGCTACGAGCAGTACTTC.

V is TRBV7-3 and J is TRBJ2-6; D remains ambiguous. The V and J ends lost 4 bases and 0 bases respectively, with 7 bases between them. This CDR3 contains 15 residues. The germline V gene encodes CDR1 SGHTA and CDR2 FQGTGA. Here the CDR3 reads CASSWTASGANVLTF. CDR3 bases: TGTGCCAGCAGCTGGACGGCCTCTGGGGCCAACGTCCTGACTTTC.

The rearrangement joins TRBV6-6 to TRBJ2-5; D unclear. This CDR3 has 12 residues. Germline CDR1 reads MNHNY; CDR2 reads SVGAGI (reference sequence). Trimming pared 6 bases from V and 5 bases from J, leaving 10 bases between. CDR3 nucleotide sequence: TGTGCCAGCAGGAACGTCCAGGAGACCCAGTACTTC. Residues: CASRNVQETQYF.

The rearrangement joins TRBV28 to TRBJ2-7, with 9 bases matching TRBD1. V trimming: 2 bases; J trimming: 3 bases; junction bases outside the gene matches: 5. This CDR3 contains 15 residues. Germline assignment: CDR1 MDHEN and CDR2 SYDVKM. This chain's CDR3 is CASSLGGQGFYEQYF. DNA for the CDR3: TGTGCCAGCAGTTTAGGTGGACAGGGGTTCTACGAGCAGTACTTC.